These 10 T cell receptor beta chains originate from one sample sequenced in a study of T-cell reconstitution after alpha-beta-depleted transplantation in children. Library preparation (for TCRbeta) was performed with unique molecular identifiers. From the PCR reads, TCRdb called clonotypes with MiXCR, one entry per CDR3 protein. Among around 680,000 distinct CDR3 sequences listed, roughly 15% were seen once. Sequenced material: PBMCs from the stem cell graft donor, taken from the stem cell graft. These receptors were collected from a human donor who donated a stem cell graft to a child with acute myeloid leukemia.

This clonotype was observed at least ten times. The chain combines TRBV12-3 or TRBV12-4 with TRBJ2-1; 8 bases map to TRBD1. The CDR3 is made up of 15 amino acids. Trimming cost V 4 bases and J 0 bases; bases outside gene matches: 2. CDR3 coding DNA: TGTGCCAGCAGTTACGGGACAGGCTCCTACAATGAGCAGTTCTTC. Its protein is CASSYGTGSYNEQFF.

This clonotype was seen a handful of times. The chain employs TRBV7-2 and TRBJ2-3; 8 nucleotides align to TRBD1. CDR3 size: 14 residues. Germline CDR1 is SGHTA and CDR2 is FQGNSA. J gave up 6 bases and V 5 bases, and 7 bases lay outside the gene matches. The CDR3 region is CASSRGTGGDTQYF. For the CDR3, the DNA is TGTGCCAGCAGCCGGGGGACAGGTGGTGATACGCAGTATTTT. The full variable domain, its missing parts supplied by reference TRBV7-2 and TRBJ2-3, is GAGVSQSPSNKVTEKGKDVELRCDPISGHTALYWYRQSLGQGLEFLIYFQGNSAPDKSGLPSDRFSAERTGGSVSTLTIQRTQQEDSAVYLCASSRGTGGDTQYFGPGTRLTVL.

This clonotype came up many times. V and J are TRBV20-1 and TRBJ1-4, with D hard to call. Deletions cut 2 bases from V and 8 bases from J, with 9 bases between. This CDR3 region has 12 residues. Germline CDR1 reads DFQATT; CDR2 reads SNEGSKA (reference sequence). The CDR3 coding sequence is TGCAGTGCTAGAAGGGTTACAGAAAAACTGTTTTTT. Translated, it gives CSARRVTEKLFF.

This clonotype was seen more than once but under ten times. The chain employs TRBV6-2 or TRBV6-3 and TRBJ2-1; D gene ambiguous. V was clipped by 4 bases and J by 6 bases, with 10 bases between them. CDR1 MNHEY and CDR2 SVGEGT come from the germline V gene. The CDR3 has 13 amino acids. CDR3 coding DNA: TGTGCCAGCAGTTCCCGGGTGGGCAATGAGCAGTTCTTC. Its translation is CASSSRVGNEQFF.

As to this clonotype: The junction shows a germline mismatch at one end, possibly a read error. The chain recombines TRBV24-1 with TRBJ1-2, with D unresolved. Germline values: CDR1 KGHDR, CDR2 SFDVKD. This CDR3 is built from 13 residues. The CDR3 region has the DNA TGTGTCACCTCCGAGGAGCATTACTATGGCTACACCTTC. Translation gives CVTSEEHYYGYTF.

This clonotype was detected a few times. This sequence joins TRBV6-1 and TRBJ1-1; no firm D call. This CDR3 has 15 amino acids. Trimming stripped 2 bases from V and 4 bases from J, with 14 bases between. Germline V gives CDR1 MNHNS, CDR2 SASEGT. CDR3 nucleotides: TGTGCCAGCAGTGAACTTAGCAGCTACCCCACTGAAGCTTTCTTT. This sequence encodes CASSELSSYPTEAFF.

This clonotype was counted ten times or more. The chain employs TRBV30 and TRBJ2-5; D remains ambiguous. V shed 4 bases and J shed 2 bases, with 11 bases lying between them. The V gene's germline CDR1 is GTSNPN and CDR2 SVGIG (reference sequence). This CDR3 spans 13 amino acids. CDR3 sequence (DNA): TGTGCCTGGACCTCCTGGCGGCAAGAGACCCAGTACTTC. As protein: CAWTSWRQETQYF.

This clonotype came up once. The CDR3 nucleotides are TGTGCCAGCAGCCCGATGGACGGAAAGGGGTCCTACGAGCAGTACGTC. Its translation: CASSPMDGKGSYEQYV. The genes are TRBV7-8 and TRBJ2-7; tentatively, D is TRBD1 (5 bases). V lost 5 bases, J lost 1 base, and 18 bases lay in between. CDR3 size: 16 residues. Per the germline V gene, CDR1 is SGHVS and CDR2 is FQNEAQ.

A remark on this clonotype: Since a much larger clone is just one base distant, this may be a read error. The rearrangement uses TRBV20-1 and TRBJ2-7; D may be TRBD2 (5 bases). V was clipped by 6 bases and J by 3 bases, with 18 bases between them. CDR3 length: 14 residues. Germline lookup yields CDR1 DFQATT and CDR2 SNEGSKA (reference sequence). CDR3 protein: CSARLAKTGYEQYF. CDR3 nucleotides: TGCAGTGCGCGGCTAGCAAAGACGGGCTACGAGCAGTACTTC.

This clonotype was detected a few times. This chain joins TRBV9 and TRBJ2-1; D is uncertain. V dropped 3 bases and J dropped 10 bases, with 11 bases sitting between them. The CDR3 runs to 12 residues. Germline V gives CDR1 SGDLS, CDR2 YYNGEE. Here the CDR3 reads CASSEDWREQFF. The CDR3 DNA follows: TGTGCCAGCAGCGAAGACTGGAGAGAGCAGTTCTTC. The variable domain in full, with the rest retrieved from reference TRBV9 and TRBJ2-1, is DSGVTQTPKHLITATGQRVTLRCSPRSGDLSVYWYQQSLDQGLQFLIQYYNGEERAKGNILERFSAQQFPDLHSELNLSSLELGDSALYFCASSEDWREQFFGPGTRLTVL.